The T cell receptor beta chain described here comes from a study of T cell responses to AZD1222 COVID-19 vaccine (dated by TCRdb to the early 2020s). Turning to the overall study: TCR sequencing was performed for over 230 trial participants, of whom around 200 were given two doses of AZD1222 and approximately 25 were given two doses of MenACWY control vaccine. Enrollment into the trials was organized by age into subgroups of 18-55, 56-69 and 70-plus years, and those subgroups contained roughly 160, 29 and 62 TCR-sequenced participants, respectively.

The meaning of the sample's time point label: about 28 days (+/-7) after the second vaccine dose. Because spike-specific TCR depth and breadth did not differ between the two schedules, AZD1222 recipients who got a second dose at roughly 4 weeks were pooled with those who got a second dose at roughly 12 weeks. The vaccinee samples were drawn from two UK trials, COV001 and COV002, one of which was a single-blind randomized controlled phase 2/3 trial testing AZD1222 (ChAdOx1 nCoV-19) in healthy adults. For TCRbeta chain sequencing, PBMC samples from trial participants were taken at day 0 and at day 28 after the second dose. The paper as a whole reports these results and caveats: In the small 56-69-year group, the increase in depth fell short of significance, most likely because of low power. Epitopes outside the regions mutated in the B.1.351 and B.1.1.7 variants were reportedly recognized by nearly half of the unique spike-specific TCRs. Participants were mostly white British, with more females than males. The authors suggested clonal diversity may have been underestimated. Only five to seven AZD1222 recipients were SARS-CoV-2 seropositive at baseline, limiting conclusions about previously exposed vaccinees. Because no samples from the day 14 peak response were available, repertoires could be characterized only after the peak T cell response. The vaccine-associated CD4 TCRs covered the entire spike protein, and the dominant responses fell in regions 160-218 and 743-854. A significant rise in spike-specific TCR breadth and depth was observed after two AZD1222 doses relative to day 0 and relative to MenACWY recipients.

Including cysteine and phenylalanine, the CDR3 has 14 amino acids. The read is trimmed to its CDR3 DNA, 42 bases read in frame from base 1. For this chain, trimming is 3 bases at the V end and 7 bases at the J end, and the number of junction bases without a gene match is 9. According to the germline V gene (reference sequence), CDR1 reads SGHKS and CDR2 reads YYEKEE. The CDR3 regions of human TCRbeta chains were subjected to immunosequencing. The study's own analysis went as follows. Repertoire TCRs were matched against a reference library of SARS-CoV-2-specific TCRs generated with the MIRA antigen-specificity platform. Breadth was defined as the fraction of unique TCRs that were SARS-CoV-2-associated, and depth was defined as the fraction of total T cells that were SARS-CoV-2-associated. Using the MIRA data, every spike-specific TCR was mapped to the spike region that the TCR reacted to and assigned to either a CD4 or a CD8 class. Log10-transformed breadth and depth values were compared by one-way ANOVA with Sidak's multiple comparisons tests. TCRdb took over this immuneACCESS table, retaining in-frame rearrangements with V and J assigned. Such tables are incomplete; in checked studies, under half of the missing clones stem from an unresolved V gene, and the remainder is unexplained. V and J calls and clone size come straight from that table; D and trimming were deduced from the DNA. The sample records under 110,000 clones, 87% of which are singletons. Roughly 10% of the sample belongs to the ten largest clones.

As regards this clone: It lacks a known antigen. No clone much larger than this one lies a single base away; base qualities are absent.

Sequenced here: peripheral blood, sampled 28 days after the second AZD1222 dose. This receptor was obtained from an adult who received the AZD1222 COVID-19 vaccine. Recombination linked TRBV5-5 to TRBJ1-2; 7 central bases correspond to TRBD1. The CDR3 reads CASSSITGDGGYTF. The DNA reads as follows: TGTGCCAGCAGCTCAATAACAGGGGACGGTGGCTACACCTTC. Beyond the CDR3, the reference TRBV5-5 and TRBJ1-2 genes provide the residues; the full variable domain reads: DAGVTQSPTHLIKTRGQQVTLRCSPISGHKSVSWYQQVLGQGPQFIFQYYEKEERGRGNFPDRFSARQFPNYSSELNVNALLLGDSALYLCASSSITGDGGYTFGSGTRLTVV.